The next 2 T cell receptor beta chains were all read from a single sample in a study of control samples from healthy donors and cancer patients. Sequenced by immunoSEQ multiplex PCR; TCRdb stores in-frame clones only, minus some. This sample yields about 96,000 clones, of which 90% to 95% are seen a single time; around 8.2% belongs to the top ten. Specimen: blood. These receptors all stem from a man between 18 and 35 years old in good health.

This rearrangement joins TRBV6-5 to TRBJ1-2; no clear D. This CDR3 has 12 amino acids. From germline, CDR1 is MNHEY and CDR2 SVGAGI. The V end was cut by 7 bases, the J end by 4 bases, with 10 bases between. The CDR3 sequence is CASMGFVYGYTF. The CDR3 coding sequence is TGTGCCAGCATGGGTTTCGTCTATGGCTACACCTTC.

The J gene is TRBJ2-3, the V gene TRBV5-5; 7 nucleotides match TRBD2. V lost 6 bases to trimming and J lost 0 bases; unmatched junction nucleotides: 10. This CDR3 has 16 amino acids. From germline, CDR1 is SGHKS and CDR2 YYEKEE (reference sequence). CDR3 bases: TGTGCCAGCACCCATCCGAGCGGGATTAGCACAGATACGCAGTATTTT. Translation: CASTHPSGISTDTQYF.